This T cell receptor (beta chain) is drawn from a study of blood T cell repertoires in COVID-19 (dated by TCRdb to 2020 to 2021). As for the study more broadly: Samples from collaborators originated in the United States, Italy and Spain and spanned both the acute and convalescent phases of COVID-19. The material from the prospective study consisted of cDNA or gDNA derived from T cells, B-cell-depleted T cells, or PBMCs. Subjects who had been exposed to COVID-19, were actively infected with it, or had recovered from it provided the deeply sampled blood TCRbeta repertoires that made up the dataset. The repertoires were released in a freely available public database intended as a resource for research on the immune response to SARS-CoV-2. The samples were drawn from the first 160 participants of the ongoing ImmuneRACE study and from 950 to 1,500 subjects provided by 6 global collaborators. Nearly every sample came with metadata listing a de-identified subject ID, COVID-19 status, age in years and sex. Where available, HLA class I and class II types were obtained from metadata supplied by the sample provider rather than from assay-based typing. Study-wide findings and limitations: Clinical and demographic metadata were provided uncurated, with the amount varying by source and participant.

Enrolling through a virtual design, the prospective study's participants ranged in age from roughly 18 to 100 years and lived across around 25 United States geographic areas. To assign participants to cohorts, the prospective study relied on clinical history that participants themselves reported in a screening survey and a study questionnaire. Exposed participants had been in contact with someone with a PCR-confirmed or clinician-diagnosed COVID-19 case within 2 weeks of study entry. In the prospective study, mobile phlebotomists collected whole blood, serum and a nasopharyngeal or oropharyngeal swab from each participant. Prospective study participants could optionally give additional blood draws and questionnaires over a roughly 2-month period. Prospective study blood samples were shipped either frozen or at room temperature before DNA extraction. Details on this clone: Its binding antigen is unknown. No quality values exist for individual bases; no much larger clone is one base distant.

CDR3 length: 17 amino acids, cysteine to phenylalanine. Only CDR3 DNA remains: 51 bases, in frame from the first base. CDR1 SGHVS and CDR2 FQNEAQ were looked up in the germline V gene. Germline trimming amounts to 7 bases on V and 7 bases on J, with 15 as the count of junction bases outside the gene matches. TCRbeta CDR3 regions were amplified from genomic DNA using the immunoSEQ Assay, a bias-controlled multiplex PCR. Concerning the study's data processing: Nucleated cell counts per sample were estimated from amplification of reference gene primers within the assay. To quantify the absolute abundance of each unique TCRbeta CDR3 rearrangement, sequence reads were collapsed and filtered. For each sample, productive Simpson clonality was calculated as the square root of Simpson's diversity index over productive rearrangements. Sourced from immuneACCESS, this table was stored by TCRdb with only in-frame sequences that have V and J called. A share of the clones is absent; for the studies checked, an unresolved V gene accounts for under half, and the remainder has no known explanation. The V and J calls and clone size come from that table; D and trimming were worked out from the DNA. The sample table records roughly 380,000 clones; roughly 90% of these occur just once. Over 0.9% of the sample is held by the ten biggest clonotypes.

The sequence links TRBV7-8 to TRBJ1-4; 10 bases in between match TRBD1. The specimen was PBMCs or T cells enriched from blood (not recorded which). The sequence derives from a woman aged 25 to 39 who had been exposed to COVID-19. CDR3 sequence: CASNPGQGPRGGEKLFF. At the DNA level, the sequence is TGTGCCAGCAATCCGGGACAGGGGCCCAGGGGTGGTGAAAAACTGTTTTTT.